The subject of this entry is one T cell receptor beta chain. These data belong to a study of T cell responses to AZD1222 COVID-19 vaccine. Germline V CDR1 and CDR2: SGHRS, YFSETQ. V lost 4 bases to trimming and J lost 5 bases, with 13 bases between them. The CDR3 consists of 14 residues. Clones were sequenced by immunoSEQ multiplex PCR, and TCRdb holds only the in-frame ones, with some missing. The profile shows 55,000 to 90,000 clones, less than 90% of them singletons. The rearrangement joins TRBV5-1 to TRBJ1-5, with D maybe TRBD1 (6 bases). This material consisted of peripheral blood, taken on day 0 of AZD1222 vaccination. This receptor was identified in an adult in good health. The CDR3 coding sequence is TGCGCCAGCAGCGTCACAGGGCTCCATCAGCCCCAGCATTTT. Translating it yields CASSVTGLHQPQHF.